This T cell receptor beta chain comes out of a study of cytomegalovirus exposure and HLA in healthy donors. PCR amplification relied on 60 Vbeta primers (plus 13 Jbeta primers). The assay was immunoSEQ multiplex PCR, and TCRdb's table has in-frame clones only and misses some. The sample yields about 130,000 clones, of which the top ten take up 1.5% to 2%. Sequencing was done on a sample of PBMCs. This clonotype originated in a middle-aged woman in good health and CMV-seropositive.

Here the CDR3 reads CASSASHLGGEQFF. In DNA form, the CDR3 reads TGTGCCAGCAGCGCCTCCCACTTGGGGGGTGAGCAGTTCTTC. The chain is built from TRBV9 and TRBJ2-1; maybe TRBD2 (6 bases). CDR1 is SGDLS and CDR2 is YYNGEE in the germline V gene. The CDR3 consists of 14 residues. The V end lost 3 bases, the J end lost 9 bases, and 16 bases lay between the germline ends.